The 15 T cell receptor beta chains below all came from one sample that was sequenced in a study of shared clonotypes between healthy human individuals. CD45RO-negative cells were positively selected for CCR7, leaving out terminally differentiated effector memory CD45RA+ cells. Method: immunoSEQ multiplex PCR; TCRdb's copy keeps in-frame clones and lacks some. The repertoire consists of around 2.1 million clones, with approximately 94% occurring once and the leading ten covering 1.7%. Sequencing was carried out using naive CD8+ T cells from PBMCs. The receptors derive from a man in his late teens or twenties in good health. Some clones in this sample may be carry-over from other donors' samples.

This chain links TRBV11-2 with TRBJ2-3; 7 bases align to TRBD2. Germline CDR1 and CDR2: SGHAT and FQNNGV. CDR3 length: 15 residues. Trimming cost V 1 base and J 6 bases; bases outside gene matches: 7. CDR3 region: CASSLGTRVRDTQYF. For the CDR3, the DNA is TGTGCCAGCAGCTTAGGGACTAGGGTGAGGGATACGCAGTATTTT.

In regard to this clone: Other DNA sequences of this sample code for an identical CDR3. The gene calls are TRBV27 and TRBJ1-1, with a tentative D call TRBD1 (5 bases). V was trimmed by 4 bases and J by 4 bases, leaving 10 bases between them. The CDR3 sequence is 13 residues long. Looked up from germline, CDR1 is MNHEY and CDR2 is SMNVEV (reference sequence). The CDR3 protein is CASSSPGATEAFF. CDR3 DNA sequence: TGTGCCAGCAGTTCCCCCGGGGCCACTGAAGCTTTCTTT.

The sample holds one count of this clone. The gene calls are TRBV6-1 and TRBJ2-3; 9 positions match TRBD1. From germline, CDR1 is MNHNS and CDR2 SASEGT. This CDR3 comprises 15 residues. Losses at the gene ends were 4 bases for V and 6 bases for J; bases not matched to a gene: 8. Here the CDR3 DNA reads TGTGCCAGCAGTGCCGGGACAGGGAGTCCCGATACGCAGTATTTT. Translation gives CASSAGTGSPDTQYF.

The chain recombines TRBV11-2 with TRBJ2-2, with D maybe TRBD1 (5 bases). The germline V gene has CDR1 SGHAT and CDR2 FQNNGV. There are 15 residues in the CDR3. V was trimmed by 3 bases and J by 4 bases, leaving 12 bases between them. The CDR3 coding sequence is TGTGCCAGCAGCTTGCAGGGTATCGGCACCGGGGAGCTGTTTTTT. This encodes CASSLQGIGTGELFF.

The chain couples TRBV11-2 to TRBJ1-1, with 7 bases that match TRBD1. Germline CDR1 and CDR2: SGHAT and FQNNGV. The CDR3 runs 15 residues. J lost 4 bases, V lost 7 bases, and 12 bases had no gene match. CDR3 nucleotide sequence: TGTGCCAGCACCCCAACAGGGGTTTTGGGCACTGAAGCTTTCTTT. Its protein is CASTPTGVLGTEAFF.

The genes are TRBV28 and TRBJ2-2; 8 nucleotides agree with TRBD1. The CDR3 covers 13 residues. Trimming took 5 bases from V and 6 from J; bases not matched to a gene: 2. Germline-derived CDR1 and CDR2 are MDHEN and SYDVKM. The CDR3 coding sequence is TGTGCCAGCAGTGTGACAGGGGCCGGGGAGCTGTTTTTT. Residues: CASSVTGAGELFF.

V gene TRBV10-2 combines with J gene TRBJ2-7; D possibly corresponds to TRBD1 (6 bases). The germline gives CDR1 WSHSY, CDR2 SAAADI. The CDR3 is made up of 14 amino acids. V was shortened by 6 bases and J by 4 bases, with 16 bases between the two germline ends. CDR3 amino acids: CASSSLTGLYEQYF. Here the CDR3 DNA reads TGCGCCAGCAGCTCTCTTACAGGGCTGTACGAGCAGTACTTC.

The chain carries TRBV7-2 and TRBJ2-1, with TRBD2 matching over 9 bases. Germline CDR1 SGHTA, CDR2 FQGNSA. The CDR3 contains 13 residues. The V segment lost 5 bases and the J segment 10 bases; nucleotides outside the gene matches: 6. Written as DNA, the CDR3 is TGTGCCAGCAGCACACGTCTAGCGGGAGAGCAGTTCTTC. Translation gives CASSTRLAGEQFF.

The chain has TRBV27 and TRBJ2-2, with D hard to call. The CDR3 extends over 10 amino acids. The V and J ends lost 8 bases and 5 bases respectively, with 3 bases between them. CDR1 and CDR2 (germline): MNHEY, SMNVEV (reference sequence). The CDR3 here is CASPTGELFF. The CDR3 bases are TGTGCCAGCCCTACCGGGGAGCTGTTTTTT.

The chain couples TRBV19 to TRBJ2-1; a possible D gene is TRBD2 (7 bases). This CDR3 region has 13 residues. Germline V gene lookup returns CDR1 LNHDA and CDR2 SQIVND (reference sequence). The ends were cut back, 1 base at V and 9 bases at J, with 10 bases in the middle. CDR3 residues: CASSIGGGGEQFF. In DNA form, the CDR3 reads TGTGCCAGTAGTATAGGGGGAGGGGGTGAGCAGTTCTTC.

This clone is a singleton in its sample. CDR3 bases: TGTGCCAGTAGTATCTTTCAGAGTTCTAGCACAGATACGCAGTATTTT. Translation: CASSIFQSSSTDTQYF. This sequence joins TRBV19 and TRBJ2-3; no firm D call. The V end was cut by 3 bases, the J end by 0 bases, with 13 bases between. In germline, CDR1 is LNHDA, CDR2 SQIVND (reference sequence). There are 16 residues in the CDR3.

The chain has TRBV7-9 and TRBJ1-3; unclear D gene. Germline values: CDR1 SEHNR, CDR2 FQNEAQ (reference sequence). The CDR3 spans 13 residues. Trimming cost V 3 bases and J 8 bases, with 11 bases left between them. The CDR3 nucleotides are TGTGCCAGCAGCTTCTCTTCGGAGGACACCATATATTTT. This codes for CASSFSSEDTIYF.

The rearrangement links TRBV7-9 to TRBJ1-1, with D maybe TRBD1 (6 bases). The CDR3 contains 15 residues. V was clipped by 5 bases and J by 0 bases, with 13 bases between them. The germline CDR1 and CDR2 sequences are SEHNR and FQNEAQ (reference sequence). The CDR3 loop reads CASSPPGTMNTEAFF. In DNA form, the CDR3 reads TGTGCCAGCAGCCCACCCGGGACAATGAACACTGAAGCTTTCTTT. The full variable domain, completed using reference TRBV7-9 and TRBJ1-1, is DTGVSQNPRHKITKRGQNVTFRCDPISEHNRLYWYRQTLGQGPEFLTYFQNEAQLEKSRLLSDRFSAERPKGSFSTLEIQRTEQGDSAMYLCASSPPGTMNTEAFFGQGTRLTVV.

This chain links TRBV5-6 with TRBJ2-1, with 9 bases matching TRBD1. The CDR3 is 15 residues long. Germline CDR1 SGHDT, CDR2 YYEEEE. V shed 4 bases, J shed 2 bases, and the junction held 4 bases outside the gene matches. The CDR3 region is CASSAGTGPYNEQFF. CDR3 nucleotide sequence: TGTGCCAGCAGCGCCGGGACAGGGCCCTACAATGAGCAGTTCTTC.

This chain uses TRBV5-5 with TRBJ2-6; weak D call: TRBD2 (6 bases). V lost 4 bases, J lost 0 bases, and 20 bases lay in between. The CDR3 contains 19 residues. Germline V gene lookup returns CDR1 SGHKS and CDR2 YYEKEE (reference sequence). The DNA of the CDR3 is TGTGCCAGCAGCCCCAGGAGGGGCAGACCTCTCTCTGGGGCCAACGTCCTGACTTTC. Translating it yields CASSPRRGRPLSGANVLTF.